A selection of T cell receptor beta chains follows, all from one sample in a study of identical twins. In TCRdb, the 5' RACE reads were re-called with MiXCR into one record per CDR3 protein. The data hold around 450,000 distinct CDR3 sequences, with 14% observed a single time. These records were also assigned to another study, of yellow fever vaccine responses in identical twins.

The sequenced sample was CD4+ T cells sorted from blood. These receptors all stem from a woman younger than 30 in good health. Each CDR3 is given with its conserved first and last residue. D genes are given only for firm matches. Only part of the rows carry a size: once, few, many, or a class if the clone is expanded.

J,D,V,size,DNA,CDR3
TRBJ2-1,TRBD2,TRBV6-1,few,TGTGCCAGCAGTGAACAACTAGCGGGTTACAATGAGCAGTTCTTC,CASSEQLAGYNEQFF
TRBJ2-5,NA,TRBV10-3,NA,TGTGCCATCAGTGAGTCGTTATTGAAGCGCTCAGAGACCCAGTACTTC,CAISESLLKRSETQYF
TRBJ2-2,NA,TRBV2,NA,TGTGCCAGCACCTCCTTGGCCACCGGGGAGCTGTTTTTT,CASTSLATGELFF
TRBJ2-3,TRBD1,TRBV12-3/TRBV12-4,few,TGTGCCAGCAGTCCCACGACAGGGAAGGGCACAGATACGCAGTATTTT,CASSPTTGKGTDTQYF
TRBJ2-7,TRBD1,TRBV6-1,few,TGTGCCAGCAGTAGGACAGGCCCGGGGCCCTACGAGCAGTACTTC,CASSRTGPGPYEQYF
TRBJ1-1,NA,TRBV27,few,TGTGCCAGCAGTTTACCGGAATTACGGGGGGGCACTGAAGCTTTCTTT,CASSLPELRGGTEAFF
TRBJ2-1,NA,TRBV6-2/TRBV6-3,NA,TGTGCCAGCAGTTACTTGGGCATCGAGCAGTTCTTC,CASSYLGIEQFF
TRBJ2-7,NA,TRBV24-1,few,TGTGCCACCAGTGATTCTTCCGCTGGACACGGCTACGAGCAGTACTTC,CATSDSSAGHGYEQYF
TRBJ2-7,NA,TRBV10-3,few,TGTGCCATCAGTGTTACGGTTTCGTACGAGCAGTACTTC,CAISVTVSYEQYF
TRBJ1-2,NA,TRBV3-1,many,TGTGCCAGCAGCCATTCCCTGCCCAGGGAGGGAGGCTACACCTTC,CASSHSLPREGGYTF
TRBJ2-5,TRBD1,TRBV5-1,few,TGCGCCAGCGCAATACAGGGGCAAGAGACCCAGTACTTC,CASAIQGQETQYF
TRBJ2-2,TRBD2,TRBV29-1,many,TGCAGCGTTAAGACTAGCGGGGGGTCCGGGGAGCTGTTTTTT,CSVKTSGGSGELFF
TRBJ2-7,TRBD2,TRBV6-2/TRBV6-3,NA,TGTGCCAGCGACCGAGCAGGCGGGAGTCACGAGCAGTACTTC,CASDRAGGSHEQYF
TRBJ2-4,TRBD1,TRBV5-6,NA,TGTGCCAGCAGCGAAACAGGGGCGCCCGGCAAAAACATTCAGTACTTC,CASSETGAPGKNIQYF
TRBJ1-4,NA,TRBV29-1,few,TGCAGCGTTGAAGATCCAGGGTTTAATGAAAAACTGTTTTTT,CSVEDPGFNEKLFF
TRBJ1-2,NA,TRBV12-3/TRBV12-4,NA,TGTGCCAGCAGACCTCACCTCTCCCTGGGACAAACCTATGGCTACACCTTC,CASRPHLSLGQTYGYTF
TRBJ1-2,NA,TRBV12-3/TRBV12-4,NA,TGTGCCAGCAGTTTACCTCGGAAGGGCGACTATGGCTACACCTTC,CASSLPRKGDYGYTF
TRBJ2-4,NA,TRBV24-1,few,TGTGCCACCAGTGATGGCGGGGGAGGGGGGCTATCCAAAAACATTCAGTACTTC,CATSDGGGGGLSKNIQYF
TRBJ2-1,TRBD2,TRBV6-2/TRBV6-3,NA,TGTGCCAGCAGAGCCACACTAGCGGGAGCATGGGAGCAGTTCTTC,CASRATLAGAWEQFF
TRBJ2-7,NA,TRBV7-7,NA,TGTGCTAGCAGCCCCACCTCTCCCGGTAGCTCCTACGAGCAGTACTTC,CASSPTSPGSSYEQYF
TRBJ2-1,NA,TRBV20-1,NA,TGCAGTGCTAGAGATCGGCTTGGGCGCAATGAGCAGTTCTTC,CSARDRLGRNEQFF
TRBJ2-7,TRBD2,TRBV27,few,TGTGCCAGCAGTCCGAGCGGGGGGGCCTCCTACGAGCAGTACTTC,CASSPSGGASYEQYF